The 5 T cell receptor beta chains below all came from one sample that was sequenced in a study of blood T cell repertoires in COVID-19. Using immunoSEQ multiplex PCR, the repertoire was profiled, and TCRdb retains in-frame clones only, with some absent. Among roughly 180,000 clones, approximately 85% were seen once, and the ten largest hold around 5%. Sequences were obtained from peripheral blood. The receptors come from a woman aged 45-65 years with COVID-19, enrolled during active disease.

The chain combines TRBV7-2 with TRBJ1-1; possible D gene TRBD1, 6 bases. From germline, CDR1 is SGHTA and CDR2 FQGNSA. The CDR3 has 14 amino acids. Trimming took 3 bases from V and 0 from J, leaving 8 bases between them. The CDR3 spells CASSLGHVNTEAFF. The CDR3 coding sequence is TGTGCCAGCAGCTTGGGACACGTGAACACTGAAGCTTTCTTT.

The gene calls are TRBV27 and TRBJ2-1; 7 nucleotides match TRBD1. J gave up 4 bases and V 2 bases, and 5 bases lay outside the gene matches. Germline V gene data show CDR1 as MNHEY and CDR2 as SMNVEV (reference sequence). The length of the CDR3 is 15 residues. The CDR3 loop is CASSLAGTVYNEQFF. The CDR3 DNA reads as TGTGCCAGCAGTTTAGCCGGGACAGTGTACAATGAGCAGTTCTTC.

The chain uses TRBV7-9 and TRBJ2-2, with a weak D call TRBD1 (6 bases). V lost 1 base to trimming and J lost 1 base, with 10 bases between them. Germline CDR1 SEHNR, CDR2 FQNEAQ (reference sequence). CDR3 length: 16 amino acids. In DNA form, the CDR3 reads TGTGCCAGCAGCTTAGGGGGACATGGGAACACCGGGGAGCTGTTTTTT. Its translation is CASSLGGHGNTGELFF.

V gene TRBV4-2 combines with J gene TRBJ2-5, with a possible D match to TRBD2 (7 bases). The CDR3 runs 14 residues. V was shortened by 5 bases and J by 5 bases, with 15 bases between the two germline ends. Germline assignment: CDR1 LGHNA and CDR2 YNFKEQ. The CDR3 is CASSRGEGVETQYF. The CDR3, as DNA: TGTGCCAGCAGCAGAGGGGAGGGGGTTGAGACCCAGTACTTC.

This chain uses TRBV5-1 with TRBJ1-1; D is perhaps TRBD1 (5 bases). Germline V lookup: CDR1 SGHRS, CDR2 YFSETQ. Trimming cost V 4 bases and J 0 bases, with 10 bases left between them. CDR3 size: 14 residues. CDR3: CASSATVMNTEAFF. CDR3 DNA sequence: TGCGCCAGCAGCGCGACAGTTATGAACACTGAAGCTTTCTTT.